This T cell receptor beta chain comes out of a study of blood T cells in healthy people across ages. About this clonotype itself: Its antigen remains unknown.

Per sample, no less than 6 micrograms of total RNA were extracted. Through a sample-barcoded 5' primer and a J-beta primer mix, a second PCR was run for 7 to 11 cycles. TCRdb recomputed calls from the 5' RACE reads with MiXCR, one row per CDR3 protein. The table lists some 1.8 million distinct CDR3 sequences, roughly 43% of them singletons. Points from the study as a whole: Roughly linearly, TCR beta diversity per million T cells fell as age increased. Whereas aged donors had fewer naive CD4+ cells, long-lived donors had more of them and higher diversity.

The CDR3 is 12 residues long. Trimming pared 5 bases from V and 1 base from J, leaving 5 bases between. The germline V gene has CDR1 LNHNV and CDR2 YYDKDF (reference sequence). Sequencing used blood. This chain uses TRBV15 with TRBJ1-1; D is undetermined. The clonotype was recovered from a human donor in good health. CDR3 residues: CATSGWNTEAFF. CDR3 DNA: TGTGCCACCAGCGGATGGAACACTGAAGCTTTCTTT.